This T cell receptor (beta chain) was observed in a study of blood T cell repertoires in COVID-19. This clone appeared a single time. As processed by the authors: Reference gene primer amplification yielded estimated nucleated cell counts. The data were produced by immunoSEQ multiplex PCR, yet TCRdb's version contains in-frame clones alone and is incomplete. V, J and clone size are taken as reported in that table, and D and trimming were inferred from the DNA itself. This table has over 250,000 clones, around 89% appearing once. Enrolled through a virtual design, the participants were between roughly 18 and 90 years of age and came from about two dozen US areas. Cohorts were determined from participant-reported clinical history. Resolution of symptoms, clearance, or two negative PCRs was present in recovered Cohort 3 donors. The CDR3 has 15 amino acids. V lost 7 bases to trimming and J lost 1 base, with 14 bases between them. Germline CDR1 reads SNHLY; CDR2 reads FYNNEI.

The specimen sequenced was PBMCs or T cells enriched from blood (not recorded which). The rearrangement uses TRBV2 and TRBJ1-5; D possibly corresponds to TRBD1 (5 bases). The receptor was derived from a man aged 40-49 years who had recovered from COVID-19. CDR3 region: CASTLGAGSNQPQHF. The DNA for the CDR3 is TGTGCCAGCACCCTAGGGGCAGGAAGCAATCAGCCCCAGCATTTT.